This TCR beta chain emerged from a study of T cells after yellow fever vaccination. Only a few counts were recorded for this clonotype. TCRdb re-called the 5' RACE reads with MiXCR, one entry per CDR3 protein. The table lists some 300,000 distinct CDR3 sequences, 8.5% to 10% of them singletons. Between the trimmed V and J ends, which lost 2 bases and 3 bases, there was a span of 11 bases. The V gene's germline CDR1 is SGHTA and CDR2 FQGNSA. The length of the CDR3 is 14 residues. This sequence joins TRBV7-2 and TRBJ2-7; the D is unclear. Sequencing was performed on CD4+ T cells sorted from PBMCs, taken 5 days after the yellow fever booster vaccination. This receptor was obtained from a man younger than 30 who received the YFV17D yellow fever vaccine. The CDR3 spells CASSLPQVLYEQYF. The CDR3 DNA sequence: TGTGCCAGCAGCTTACCCCAGGTTCTCTACGAGCAGTACTTC. Variable domain in full (rest from reference TRBV7-2 and TRBJ2-7): GAGVSQSPSNKVTEKGKDVELRCDPISGHTALYWYRQSLGQGLEFLIYFQGNSAPDKSGLPSDRFSAERTGGSVSTLTIQRTQQEDSAVYLCASSLPQVLYEQYFGPGTRLTVT.